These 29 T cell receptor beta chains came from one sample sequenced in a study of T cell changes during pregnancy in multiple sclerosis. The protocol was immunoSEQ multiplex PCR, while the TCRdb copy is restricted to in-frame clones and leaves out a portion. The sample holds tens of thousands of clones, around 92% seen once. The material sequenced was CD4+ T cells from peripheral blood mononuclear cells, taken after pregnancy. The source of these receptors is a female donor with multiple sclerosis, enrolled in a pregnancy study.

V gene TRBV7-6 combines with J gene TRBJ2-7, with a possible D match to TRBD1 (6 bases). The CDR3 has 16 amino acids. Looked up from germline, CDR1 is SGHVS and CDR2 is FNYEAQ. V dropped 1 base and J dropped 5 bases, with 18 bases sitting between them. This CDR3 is CASSLDFGTTIDEQYF. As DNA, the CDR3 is TGTGCCAGCAGCTTAGATTTCGGGACAACCATCGACGAGCAGTACTTC.

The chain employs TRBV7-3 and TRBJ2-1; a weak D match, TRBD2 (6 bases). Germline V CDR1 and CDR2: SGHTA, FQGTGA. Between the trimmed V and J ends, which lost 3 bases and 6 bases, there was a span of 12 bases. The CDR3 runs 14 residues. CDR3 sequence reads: CASSFSRDFNEQFF. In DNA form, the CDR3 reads TGTGCCAGCAGCTTTAGCCGGGACTTCAATGAGCAGTTCTTC.

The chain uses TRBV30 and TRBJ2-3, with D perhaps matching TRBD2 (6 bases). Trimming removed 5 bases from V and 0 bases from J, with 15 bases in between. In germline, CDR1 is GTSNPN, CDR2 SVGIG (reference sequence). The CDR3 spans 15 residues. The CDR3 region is CAWGLGGGSTDTQYF. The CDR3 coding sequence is TGTGCCTGGGGGTTGGGTGGGGGGAGCACAGATACGCAGTATTTT.

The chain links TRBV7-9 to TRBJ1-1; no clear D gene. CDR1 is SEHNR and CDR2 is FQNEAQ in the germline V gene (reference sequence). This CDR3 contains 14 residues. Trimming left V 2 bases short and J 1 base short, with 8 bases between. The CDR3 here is CASSLNGKNTEAFF. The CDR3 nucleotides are TGTGCCAGCAGCTTAAACGGGAAGAACACTGAAGCTTTCTTT.

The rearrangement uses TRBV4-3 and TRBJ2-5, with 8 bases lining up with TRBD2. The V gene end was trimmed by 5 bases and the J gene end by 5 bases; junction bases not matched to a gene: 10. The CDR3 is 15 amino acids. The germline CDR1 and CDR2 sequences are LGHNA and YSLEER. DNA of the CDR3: TGCGCCAGCAGCGTCGAGCGGGGGCAGGGGGAGACCCAGTACTTC. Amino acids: CASSVERGQGETQYF.

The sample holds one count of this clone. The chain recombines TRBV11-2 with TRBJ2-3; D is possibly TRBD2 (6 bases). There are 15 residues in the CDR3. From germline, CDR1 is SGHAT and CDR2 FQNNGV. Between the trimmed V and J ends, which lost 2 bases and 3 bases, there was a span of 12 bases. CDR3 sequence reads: CASSLSTGTTDTQYF. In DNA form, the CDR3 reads TGTGCCAGCAGCTTAAGTACCGGGACTACAGATACGCAGTATTTT.

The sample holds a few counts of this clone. CDR3 DNA sequence: TGTGCCATCAGGGACAGGGGGCATACGGATACGCAGTATTTT. Protein product: CAIRDRGHTDTQYF. The chain carries TRBV10-3 and TRBJ2-3, with 11 bases aligning to TRBD1. Looked up from germline, CDR1 is ENHRY and CDR2 is SYGVKD. The trim removed 6 bases at V and 6 bases at J, leaving 5 bases unmatched. The CDR3 totals 14 residues.

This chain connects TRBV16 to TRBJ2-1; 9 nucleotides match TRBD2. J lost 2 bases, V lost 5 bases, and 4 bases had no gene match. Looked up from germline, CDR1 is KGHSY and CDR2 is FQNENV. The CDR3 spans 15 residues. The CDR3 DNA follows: TGTGCCAGCAGCGCTCTAGCGGGGACCTACAATGAGCAGTTCTTC. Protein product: CASSALAGTYNEQFF.

CDR3 amino acids: CASSQNLYNEQFF. The CDR3, as DNA: TGCGCCAGCAGCCAAAACCTATACAATGAGCAGTTCTTC. The chain combines TRBV4-3 with TRBJ2-1, with D unresolved. V lost 2 bases and J lost 4, with 6 bases in between. The CDR3 spans 13 residues. CDR1 LGHNA and CDR2 YSLEER come from the germline V gene.

The CDR3 sequence: CASSWGGDYYEQYF. For the CDR3, the DNA is TGCGCCAGCAGCTGGGGGGGGGACTACTACGAGCAGTACTTC. V is TRBV5-1 and J is TRBJ2-7; 7 bases are a match to TRBD2. Germline V gene sequence: CDR1 SGHRS, CDR2 YFSETQ. The CDR3 covers 14 residues. V lost 3 bases to trimming and J lost 3 bases; unmatched junction nucleotides: 6.

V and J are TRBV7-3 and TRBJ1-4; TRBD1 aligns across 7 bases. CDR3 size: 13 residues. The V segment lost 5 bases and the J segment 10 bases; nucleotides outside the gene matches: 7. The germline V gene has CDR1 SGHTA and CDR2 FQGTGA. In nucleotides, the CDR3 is TGTGCCAGCAGCACGGGACAGTCGGGAAAACTGTTTTTT. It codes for CASSTGQSGKLFF.

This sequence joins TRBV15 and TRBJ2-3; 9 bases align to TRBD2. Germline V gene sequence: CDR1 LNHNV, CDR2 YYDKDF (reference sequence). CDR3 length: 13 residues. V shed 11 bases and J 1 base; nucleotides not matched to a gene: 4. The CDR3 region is CASLAGGTDTQYF. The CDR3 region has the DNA TGTGCCTCGTTAGCGGGGGGCACAGATACGCAGTATTTT.

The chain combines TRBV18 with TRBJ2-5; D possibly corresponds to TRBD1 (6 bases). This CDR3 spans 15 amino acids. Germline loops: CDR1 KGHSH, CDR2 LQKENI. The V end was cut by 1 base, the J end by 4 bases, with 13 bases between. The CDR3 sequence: CASSPLPGVTETQYF. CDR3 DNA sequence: TGTGCCAGCTCACCACTCCCAGGGGTGACAGAGACCCAGTACTTC.

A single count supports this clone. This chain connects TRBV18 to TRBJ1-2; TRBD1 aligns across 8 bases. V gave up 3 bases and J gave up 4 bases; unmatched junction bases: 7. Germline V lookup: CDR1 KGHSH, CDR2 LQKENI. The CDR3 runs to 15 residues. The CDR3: CASSPQTGAGYGYTF. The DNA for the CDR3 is TGTGCCAGCTCACCCCAGACAGGGGCGGGCTATGGCTACACCTTC. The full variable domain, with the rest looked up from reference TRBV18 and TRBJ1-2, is NAGVMQNPRHLVRRRGQEARLRCSPMKGHSHVYWYRQLPEEGLKFMVYLQKENIIDESGMPKERFSAEFPKEGPSILRIQQVVRGDSAAYFCASSPQTGAGYGYTFGSGTRLTVV.

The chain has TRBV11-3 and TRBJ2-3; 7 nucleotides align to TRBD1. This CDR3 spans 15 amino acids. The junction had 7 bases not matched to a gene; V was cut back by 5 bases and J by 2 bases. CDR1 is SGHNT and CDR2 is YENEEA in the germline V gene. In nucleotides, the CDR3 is TGTGCCAGCAGCCCAACAGGGGAGTTCACAGATACGCAGTATTTT. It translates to CASSPTGEFTDTQYF.

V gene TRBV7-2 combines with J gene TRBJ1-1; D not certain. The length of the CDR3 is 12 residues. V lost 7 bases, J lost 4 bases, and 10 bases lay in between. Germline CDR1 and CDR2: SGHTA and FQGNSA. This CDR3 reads CASTQSRTEAFF. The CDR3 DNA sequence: TGTGCCAGCACCCAAAGCCGCACTGAAGCTTTCTTT.

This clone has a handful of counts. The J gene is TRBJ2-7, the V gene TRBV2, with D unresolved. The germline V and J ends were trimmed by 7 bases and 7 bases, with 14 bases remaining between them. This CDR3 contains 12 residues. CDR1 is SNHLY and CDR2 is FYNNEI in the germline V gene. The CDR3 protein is CASNLEVGEQYF. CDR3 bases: TGTGCCAGCAATTTAGAGGTTGGAGAGCAGTACTTC.

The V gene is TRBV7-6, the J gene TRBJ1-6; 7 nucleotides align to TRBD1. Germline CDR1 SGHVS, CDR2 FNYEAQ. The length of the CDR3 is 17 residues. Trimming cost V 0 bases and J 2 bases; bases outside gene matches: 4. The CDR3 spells CASSLAQGGPYNSPLHF. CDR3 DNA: TGTGCCAGCAGCTTAGCGCAGGGGGGTCCCTATAATTCACCCCTCCACTTT.

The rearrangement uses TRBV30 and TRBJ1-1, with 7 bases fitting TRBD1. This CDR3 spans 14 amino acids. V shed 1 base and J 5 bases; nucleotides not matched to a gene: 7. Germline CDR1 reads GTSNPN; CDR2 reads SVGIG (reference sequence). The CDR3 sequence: CAWSAGTVETEAFF. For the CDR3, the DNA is TGTGCCTGGAGTGCCGGGACAGTTGAGACTGAAGCTTTCTTT.

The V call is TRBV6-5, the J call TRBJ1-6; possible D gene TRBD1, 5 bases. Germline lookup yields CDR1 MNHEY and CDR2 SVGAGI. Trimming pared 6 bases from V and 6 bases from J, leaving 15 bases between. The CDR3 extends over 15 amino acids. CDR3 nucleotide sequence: TGTGCCAGCAGGCCCGGCAGGGTGTCTAATTCACCCCTCCACTTT. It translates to CASRPGRVSNSPLHF.

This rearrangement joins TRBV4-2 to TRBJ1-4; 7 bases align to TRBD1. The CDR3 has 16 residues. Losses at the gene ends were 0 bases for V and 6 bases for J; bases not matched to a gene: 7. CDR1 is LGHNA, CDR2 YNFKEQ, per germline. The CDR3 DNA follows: TGTGCCAGCAGCCAAGATCTGGGACAGCTTGATGAAAAACTGTTTTTT. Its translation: CASSQDLGQLDEKLFF.

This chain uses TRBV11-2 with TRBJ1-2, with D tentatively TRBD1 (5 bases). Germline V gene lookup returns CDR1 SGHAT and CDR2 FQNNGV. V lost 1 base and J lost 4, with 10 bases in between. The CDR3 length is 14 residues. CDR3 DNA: TGTGCCAGCAGCTTAGGCCCCCAGGGCTATGGCTACACCTTC. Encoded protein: CASSLGPQGYGYTF.

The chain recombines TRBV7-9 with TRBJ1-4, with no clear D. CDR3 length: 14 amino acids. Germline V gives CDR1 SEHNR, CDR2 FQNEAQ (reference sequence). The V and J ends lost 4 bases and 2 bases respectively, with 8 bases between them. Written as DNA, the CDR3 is TGTGCCAGCAGCTACAGCCTTACTAATGAAAAACTGTTTTTT. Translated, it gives CASSYSLTNEKLFF.

The CDR3 sequence: CASRRDRPSDYGYTF. The CDR3 DNA follows: TGTGCCAGCAGACGGGACAGACCTTCGGACTATGGCTACACCTTC. The chain employs TRBV27 and TRBJ1-2; 7 bases match TRBD1. Per germline, CDR1 MNHEY and CDR2 SMNVEV (reference sequence). This CDR3 has 15 amino acids. The V segment lost 6 bases and the J segment 3 bases; nucleotides outside the gene matches: 10.

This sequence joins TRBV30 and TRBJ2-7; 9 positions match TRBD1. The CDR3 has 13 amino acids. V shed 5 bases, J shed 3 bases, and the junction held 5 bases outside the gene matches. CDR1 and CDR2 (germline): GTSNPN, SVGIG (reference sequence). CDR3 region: CAWASDRGYEQYF. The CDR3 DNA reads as TGTGCCTGGGCTTCGGACAGGGGCTACGAGCAGTACTTC.

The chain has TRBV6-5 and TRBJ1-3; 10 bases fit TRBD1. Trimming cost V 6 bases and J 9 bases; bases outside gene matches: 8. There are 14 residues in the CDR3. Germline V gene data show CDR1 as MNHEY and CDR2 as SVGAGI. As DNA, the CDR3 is TGTGCCAGCAGCCAGTCCCGGGACAGGGGCACCATATATTTT. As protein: CASSQSRDRGTIYF.

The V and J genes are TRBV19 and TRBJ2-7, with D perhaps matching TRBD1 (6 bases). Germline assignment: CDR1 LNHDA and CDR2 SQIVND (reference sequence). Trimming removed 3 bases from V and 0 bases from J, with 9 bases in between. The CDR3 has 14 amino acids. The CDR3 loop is CASSIIRGSYEQYF. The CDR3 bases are TGTGCCAGTAGTATCATCAGGGGCTCCTACGAGCAGTACTTC.

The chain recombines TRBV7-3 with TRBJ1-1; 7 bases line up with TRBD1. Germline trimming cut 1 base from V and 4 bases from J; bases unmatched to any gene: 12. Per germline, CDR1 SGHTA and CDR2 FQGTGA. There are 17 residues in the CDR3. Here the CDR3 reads CASSLRTGAGGSTEAFF. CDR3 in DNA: TGTGCCAGCAGCTTAAGGACAGGCGCGGGTGGGAGCACTGAAGCTTTCTTT.

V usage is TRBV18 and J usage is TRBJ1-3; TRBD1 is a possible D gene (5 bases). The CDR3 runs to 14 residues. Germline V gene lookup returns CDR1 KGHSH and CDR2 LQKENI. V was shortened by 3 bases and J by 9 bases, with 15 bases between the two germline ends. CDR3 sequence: CASSPLRREATIYF. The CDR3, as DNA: TGTGCCAGCTCACCCCTTCGCAGGGAGGCCACCATATATTTT.